These T cell receptor beta chains were read from a single sample in a study of cytomegalovirus exposure and HLA in healthy donors. Profiled with immunoSEQ multiplex PCR; TCRdb holds only in-frame clones, not every one. The sample contains 90,000 to 150,000 clones, 70% to 90% of which appear only once. The sample comprised PBMCs. These receptors originate from a woman in her 30s in good health and CMV-seronegative. CDR3s include the opening cysteine and the closing phenylalanine or tryptophan. Fields, in order: D gene, V gene, clone size, J gene, CDR3 DNA, CDR3 protein. A D gene is named only where the DNA matches it firmly. A clone size is listed for some rows: how often the clone was seen (once, few, many), or a class if it is expanded.

NA	TRBV14	few	TRBJ2-7	TGTGCCAGCAGCCGAGGACAGTTCATCTACGAGCAGTACTTC	CASSRGQFIYEQYF
NA	TRBV6-1	NA	TRBJ2-7	TGTGCCAGCAGTGAGGGGGGGCCTTCCTACGAGCAGTACTTC	CASSEGGPSYEQYF
TRBD2	TRBV9	NA	TRBJ2-5	TGTGCCAGCAGCGTAGCGGCGGGGGTGACCCAAGAGACCCAGTACTTC	CASSVAAGVTQETQYF
TRBD1	TRBV10-3	once	TRBJ2-2	TGTGCCATCAGTGGCCGGACAGGGGACGCCGGGCACACCGGGGAGCTGTTTTTT	CAISGRTGDAGHTGELFF
TRBD1	TRBV5-1	once	TRBJ2-5	TGCGCCAGCAGCTGGGGACAGGGGCAAGAGACCCAGTACTTC	CASSWGQGQETQYF
NA	TRBV7-2	once	TRBJ2-3	TGTGCCAGCAGCCCGGCGCGGCCAGATACGCAGTATTTT	CASSPARPDTQYF
TRBD1	TRBV28	NA	TRBJ1-2	TGTGCCAGCAGAGAATCACGGGACAGGGGCTACTATGGCTACACCTTC	CASRESRDRGYYGYTF
NA	TRBV7-2	NA	TRBJ2-7	TGTGCCAGCAGCCTAACAGGGATCTCCTACGAGCAGTACTTC	CASSLTGISYEQYF
TRBD1	TRBV7-2	NA	TRBJ2-1	TGTGCCAGCAGCTTAGCGCCCGGACAGGGCTTGGGGCAGGGTATGAAGCAGTTCTTC	CASSLAPGQGLGQGMKQFF
NA	TRBV5-1	NA	TRBJ2-3	TGCGCCAGCAGCTTGGTGGCGGGGGCTTCAGGTACGCAGTATTTT	CASSLVAGASGTQYF
TRBD1	TRBV7-9	few	TRBJ1-2	TGTGCCAGCAGCTCGACAGGGGCGTTGACTAACTATGGCTACACCTTC	CASSSTGALTNYGYTF
NA	TRBV7-9	NA	TRBJ1-1	TGTGCCAGCAGCTTAGTTCAGTGGCCAGCTTTCTTT	CASSLVQWPAFF
TRBD1	TRBV14	NA	TRBJ2-7	TGTGCCAGCAGCGCCACAGGGACAGGCGAGCAGTACTTC	CASSATGTGEQYF
NA	TRBV11-3	once	TRBJ2-4	TGTGCCAGCAGCACCCGCGGCAGCGCGGGCATTCAGTACTTC	CASSTRGSAGIQYF
TRBD1	TRBV9	NA	TRBJ1-4	TGTGCCAGCAGCCAACAGGGGGCCAGGGCAACTAATGAAAAACTGTTTTTT	CASSQQGARATNEKLFF
NA	TRBV5-1	NA	TRBJ2-3	TGCGCCAGCAGCTTAAATACAGGGCCTCCAGATACGCAGTATTTT	CASSLNTGPPDTQYF
NA	TRBV27	few	TRBJ1-6	TGTGCCAGCAGTCCAGTGGGGGGGGATTCACCCCTCCACTTT	CASSPVGGDSPLHF
NA	TRBV4-3	NA	TRBJ1-2	TGCGCCAGCAGCCAAGACCAGGGGACTAACTATGGCTACACCTTC	CASSQDQGTNYGYTF
NA	TRBV30	once	TRBJ2-3	TGTGCCTGGAAATCAGACACAGATACGCAGTATTTT	CAWKSDTDTQYF
TRBD2	TRBV5-4	NA	TRBJ2-7	TGTGCCAGCAGCTTGCCGGCTAGCGGGGGCATAACTTACGAGCAGTACTTC	CASSLPASGGITYEQYF
NA	TRBV5-1	NA	TRBJ2-3	TGCGCCAGCAGCTTGTACGGGGAGCTCGACACAGATACGCAGTATTTT	CASSLYGELDTDTQYF
NA	TRBV6-5	NA	TRBJ1-2	TGTGCCAGCAGTCCCCCCGGACACCGAGGCTACACCTTC	CASSPPGHRGYTF
TRBD1	TRBV7-2	NA	TRBJ1-2	TGTGCCAGCAGCTCCAGGACAGGGGGCTATGGCTACACCTTC	CASSSRTGGYGYTF
NA	TRBV6-5	NA	TRBJ1-4	TGTGCCAGCAGTTACGGCCAGGGTGGGATGGAAAAACTGTTTTTT	CASSYGQGGMEKLFF
TRBD1	TRBV11-2	NA	TRBJ1-1	TGTGCCAGCAGCCTGGACAGGGATACTGAAGCTTTCTTT	CASSLDRDTEAFF
TRBD1	TRBV7-3	NA	TRBJ2-1	TGTGCCAGCAGCTTGGGACAGGGCTCCTACAATGAGCAGTTCTTC	CASSLGQGSYNEQFF
TRBD2	TRBV2	NA	TRBJ2-3	TGTGCCAGCAGTCTCCAGCGGGGGGCTAACACAGATACGCAGTATTTT	CASSLQRGANTDTQYF
TRBD2	TRBV13	NA	TRBJ2-1	TGTGCCAGCAGCCTTAGCGGGGAAAAGTACAATGAGCAGTTCTTC	CASSLSGEKYNEQFF
NA	TRBV7-9	NA	TRBJ1-2	TGTGCCAGCAGCCAAACAGGGCGAGGCTACACCTTC	CASSQTGRGYTF
NA	TRBV12-5	NA	TRBJ1-5	TGTGCTAGTGGTTTGGGACAGGCGAATCAGCCCCAGCATTTT	CASGLGQANQPQHF
TRBD1	TRBV15	NA	TRBJ2-3	TGTGCCACCAGCAGAGAATCGGGGACAGACACTAGCACAGATACGCAGTATTTT	CATSRESGTDTSTDTQYF
NA	TRBV25-1	NA	TRBJ2-7	TGTGCCAGCAGTGCGAGGGCCTCCCTTTACGAGCAGTACTTC	CASSARASLYEQYF